This passage covers 23 T cell receptor beta chains from one sample sequenced in a study of CD8+ T cells in alopecia areata. Reverse transcribed after extraction, RNA yielded cDNA as the sequencing template. The method was immunoSEQ multiplex PCR; TCRdb's version includes in-frame clones alone and lacks a portion of them. Of 130,000 to 150,000 clones in the sample, roughly four fifths were seen once. This sample's treatment: oral pan-JAK inhibitor, 5-10 mg twice daily. Material: CD8+ T cells sorted from blood, obtained at week 4, from a patient treated with tofacitinib. The receptors come from a human donor with alopecia areata.

This clone was observed once. The V call is TRBV4-1, the J call TRBJ2-3; a possible D gene is TRBD2 (6 bases). The germline CDR1 and CDR2 sequences are MGHRA and YSYEKL. The CDR3 consists of 16 residues. V lost 0 bases to trimming and J lost 2 bases, with 12 bases between them. The CDR3 here is CASSQDRRGATDTQYF. The CDR3 region has the DNA TGCGCCAGCAGCCAAGATCGGCGGGGCGCCACAGATACGCAGTATTTT.

CDR3 residues: CSVQAGGGGTDTQYF. CDR3 coding DNA: TGCAGCGTTCAGGCTGGCGGGGGGGGCACAGATACGCAGTATTTT. The chain combines TRBV29-1 with TRBJ2-3, with 9 bases identical to TRBD2. Germline V lookup: CDR1 SQVTM, CDR2 ANQGSEA. This CDR3 has 15 residues. The junction had 7 bases not matched to a gene; V was cut back by 5 bases and J by 1 base.

The chain joins TRBV7-9 to TRBJ2-1; possible D gene TRBD2, 5 bases. The CDR3 has 14 amino acids. Germline lookup yields CDR1 SEHNR and CDR2 FQNEAQ (reference sequence). With 7 bases removed from V and 3 bases from J, the gap between germline ends came to 13 bases. DNA of the CDR3: TGTGCCAGCACCTACGGGGAATTCTACAATGAGCAGTTCTTC. As protein: CASTYGEFYNEQFF.

The CDR3 sequence is CASSHGLTEGLNEQFF. The CDR3 region has the DNA TGTGCCAGCAGCCACGGACTCACAGAGGGACTCAATGAGCAGTTCTTC. This chain uses TRBV4-2 with TRBJ2-1; TRBD2 is a possible D gene (6 bases). The ends were cut back, 3 bases at V and 6 bases at J, with 18 bases in the middle. The length of the CDR3 is 16 residues. Germline-derived CDR1 and CDR2 are LGHNA and YNFKEQ.

V is TRBV29-1 and J is TRBJ2-7; D call uncertain. Between the trimmed V and J ends, which lost 2 bases and 3 bases, there was a span of 11 bases. From germline, CDR1 is SQVTM and CDR2 ANQGSEA. The CDR3 totals 13 residues. The CDR3 coding sequence is TGCAGCGTTGAATATGCAGACCTCTACGAGCAGTACTTC. Its translation is CSVEYADLYEQYF.

The chain uses TRBV5-1 and TRBJ2-5; D remains ambiguous. Trimming removed 5 bases at V and 5 bases at J, with 7 bases between. The CDR3 has 11 residues. CDR1 is SGHRS, CDR2 YFSETQ, per germline. The DNA for the CDR3 is TGCGCCAGCAGGGGTGAGGAGACCCAGTACTTC. Amino acid sequence: CASRGEETQYF. Complete variable domain (other parts from reference TRBV5-1 and TRBJ2-5): KAGVTQTPRYLIKTRGQQVTLSCSPISGHRSVSWYQQTPGQGLQFLFEYFSETQRNKGNFPGRFSGRQFSNSRSEMNVSTLELGDSALYLCASRGEETQYFGPGTRLLVL.

V usage is TRBV5-1 and J usage is TRBJ1-2; D is uncertain. This CDR3 region has 11 residues. Germline assignment: CDR1 SGHRS and CDR2 YFSETQ. V was trimmed by 4 bases and J by 5 bases, leaving 6 bases between them. The CDR3 spells CASSLGYGYTF. As DNA, the CDR3 is TGCGCCAGCAGCCTAGGGTATGGCTACACCTTC.

The V gene is TRBV10-3, the J gene TRBJ2-5; tentatively, D is TRBD2 (5 bases). Germline V lookup: CDR1 ENHRY, CDR2 SYGVKD. This CDR3 is built from 13 residues. Trimming cost V 3 bases and J 8 bases, with 13 bases left between them. The CDR3 DNA is TGTGCCATCAGTGAAAGTGATACGGGAACCCAGTACTTC. Encoded protein: CAISESDTGTQYF.

V is TRBV7-6 and J is TRBJ2-5; D remains ambiguous. This CDR3 comprises 13 residues. Germline V gene data show CDR1 as SGHVS and CDR2 as FNYEAQ. V lost 2 bases to trimming and J lost 4 bases, with 8 bases between them. In DNA form, the CDR3 reads TGTGCCAGCAGCTTATCCCCGGTAGAGACCCAGTACTTC. Amino acids: CASSLSPVETQYF.

With regard to this clone: The junction departs from germline at one end; a sequencing error may be responsible. The chain carries TRBV4-3 and TRBJ2-7; D is perhaps TRBD1 (6 bases). CDR1 LGHNA and CDR2 YSLEER come from the germline V gene. The CDR3 has 14 amino acids. CDR3 coding DNA: TGCGCCAGCAGCCAAGATATTTGGACAGCGGCCGTCAACTTC. Translating it yields CASSQDIWTAAVNF.

This chain connects TRBV6-6 to TRBJ2-5; 9 bases are a match to TRBD2. The germline V gene encodes CDR1 MNHNY and CDR2 SVGAGI (reference sequence). The CDR3 is 16 residues long. V was clipped by 5 bases and J by 3 bases; unmatched bases: 10. The CDR3 sequence is CASSQYGLARKETQYF. CDR3 sequence (DNA): TGTGCCAGCAGTCAATATGGACTAGCGCGTAAAGAGACCCAGTACTTC.

V usage is TRBV27 and J usage is TRBJ2-5; maybe TRBD1 (7 bases). Per the germline V gene, CDR1 is MNHEY and CDR2 is SMNVEV (reference sequence). This CDR3 spans 13 amino acids. Trimming pared 5 bases from V and 10 bases from J, leaving 17 bases between. The CDR3 region has the DNA TGTGCCAGCAGTCCGTCAGTCCAGGGGGGCCAGTACTTC. This sequence encodes CASSPSVQGGQYF.

The genes are TRBV4-3 and TRBJ1-1; the match to TRBD1 covers 10 bases. There are 14 residues in the CDR3. J gave up 6 bases and V 3 bases, and 4 bases lay outside the gene matches. Per germline, CDR1 LGHNA and CDR2 YSLEER. The CDR3 loop reads CASSQGQGTAEAFF. The CDR3 bases are TGCGCCAGCAGCCAGGGACAGGGGACGGCTGAAGCTTTCTTT.

This chain connects TRBV4-3 to TRBJ1-4; TRBD1 aligns across 7 bases. Germline V gene lookup returns CDR1 LGHNA and CDR2 YSLEER. Losses at the gene ends were 0 bases for V and 8 bases for J; bases not matched to a gene: 12. There are 17 residues in the CDR3. DNA for the CDR3: TGCGCCAGCAGCCAAGATTCTGGTGAGGGGGCAAGAGAAAAACTGTTTTTT. Translation: CASSQDSGEGAREKLFF.

This sequence joins TRBV7-8 and TRBJ2-5, with 15 bases fitting TRBD2. The V gene end was trimmed by 5 bases and the J gene end by 4 bases; junction bases not matched to a gene: 11. Germline CDR1 and CDR2: SGHVS and FQNEAQ. The length of the CDR3 is 18 residues. The CDR3 bases are TGTGCCAGCAGCCTAAGGACTAGCGGGGGGGGTCACCGAGAGACCCAGTACTTC. This sequence encodes CASSLRTSGGGHRETQYF.

The V gene is TRBV13, the J gene TRBJ2-7; D possibly corresponds to TRBD2 (5 bases). V lost 0 bases to trimming and J lost 2 bases, with 11 bases between them. The CDR3 is 15 residues long. Germline CDR1 and CDR2: PRHDT and FYEKMQ (reference sequence). This chain's CDR3 is CASSLGGTRAYEQYF. The CDR3, as DNA: TGTGCCAGCAGCTTAGGAGGTACTAGAGCCTACGAGCAGTACTTC.

Only a few counts were recorded for this clone. The chain uses TRBV2 and TRBJ2-1; D unclear. CDR1 SNHLY and CDR2 FYNNEI come from the germline V gene. Trimming removed 10 bases from V and 2 bases from J, with 9 bases in between. This CDR3 is 12 amino acids long. CDR3 sequence: CATLTTYNEQFF. The DNA of the CDR3 is TGTGCCACCCTAACAACCTACAATGAGCAGTTCTTC.

The chain is built from TRBV7-9 and TRBJ2-3; no clear D gene. Germline V gene sequence: CDR1 SEHNR, CDR2 FQNEAQ (reference sequence). V lost 1 base and J lost 4, with 9 bases in between. The CDR3 has 14 amino acids. The CDR3 sequence is CASSLDQQADTQYF. CDR3 sequence (DNA): TGTGCCAGCAGCTTAGACCAGCAGGCAGATACGCAGTATTTT.

The chain recombines TRBV27 with TRBJ2-3, with 9 bases aligning to TRBD2. This CDR3 has 16 amino acids. V dropped 2 bases and J dropped 2; count of bases not matched to a gene: 5. Germline CDR1 and CDR2: MNHEY and SMNVEV (reference sequence). CDR3 sequence reads: CASSLSRLAVTDTQYF. As DNA, the CDR3 is TGTGCCAGCAGTTTAAGTCGACTAGCGGTCACAGATACGCAGTATTTT.

This clone was recorded only once. The CDR3 nucleotides read TGTGCCAGCTGGGACAGGGCGAACACCGGGGAGCTGTTTTTT. Protein product: CASWDRANTGELFF. The chain links TRBV18 to TRBJ2-2; 9 bases align to TRBD1. With V trimmed by 7 bases and J by 0 bases, 0 bases remained unmatched. There are 14 residues in the CDR3. CDR1 KGHSH and CDR2 LQKENI come from the germline V gene.

The chain joins TRBV7-9 to TRBJ2-1; either TRBD1 or TRBD2 may fit D (5 bases each). Germline V gene lookup returns CDR1 SEHNR and CDR2 FQNEAQ (reference sequence). The CDR3 totals 15 residues. Trimming took off 6 bases at V and 10 bases at J, with 22 bases between the two ends. The CDR3 is CASREDSFGTLEQFF. The CDR3 bases are TGTGCCAGCAGGGAAGACAGTTTCGGGACCCTCGAGCAGTTCTTC.

This clone turned up a few times. V usage is TRBV29-1 and J usage is TRBJ2-1, with TRBD2 identical over 12 bases. The V segment lost 1 base and the J segment 7 bases; nucleotides outside the gene matches: 8. CDR1 is SQVTM and CDR2 is ANQGSEA in the germline V gene. This CDR3 is 16 amino acids long. The CDR3 reads CSVEGLAGGPNNEQFF. Here the CDR3 DNA reads TGCAGCGTTGAAGGCCTAGCGGGGGGGCCTAATAATGAGCAGTTCTTC.

J is TRBJ2-3 and V is TRBV19, with a possible D match to TRBD2 (6 bases). V was pared by 2 bases and J by 4 bases, with 19 bases between. The germline V gene has CDR1 LNHDA and CDR2 SQIVND (reference sequence). CDR3 length: 17 amino acids. CDR3 nucleotide sequence: TGTGCCAGTAGTATACGGCTCCGCGGGGACGAGGCAGATACGCAGTATTTT. This sequence encodes CASSIRLRGDEADTQYF.